The 25 T cell receptor beta chains given below trace back to one sample, sequenced in a study of cytomegalovirus exposure and HLA in healthy donors. The PCR had 60 Vbeta and 13 Jbeta primers. This table comes from immunoSEQ multiplex PCR, and its TCRdb copy is limited to in-frame clones, with some not included. The top ten hold approximately 7.1% of the sample, which has around 150,000 clones, approximately 70% seen once. Sequenced sample: PBMCs. The receptors were sampled from a man aged 35 to 55 in good health and CMV-seropositive.

The V call is TRBV7-9, the J call TRBJ2-7; perhaps TRBD1 as D (5 bases). CDR1 SEHNR and CDR2 FQNEAQ come from the germline V gene (reference sequence). This CDR3 spans 14 amino acids. Trimming removed 5 bases at V and 9 bases at J, with 20 bases between. CDR3 loop: CASSRKGPPAGQYF. The DNA of the CDR3 is TGTGCCAGCAGCCGAAAGGGGCCACCCGCCGGGCAGTACTTC. The full variable domain, completed using reference TRBV7-9 and TRBJ2-7, is DTGVSQNPRHKITKRGQNVTFRCDPISEHNRLYWYRQTLGQGPEFLTYFQNEAQLEKSRLLSDRFSAERPKGSFSTLEIQRTEQGDSAMYLCASSRKGPPAGQYFGPGTRLTVT.

This clone appeared a single time. J is TRBJ2-7 and V is TRBV4-2; D possibly corresponds to TRBD2 (7 bases). Per the germline V gene, CDR1 is LGHNA and CDR2 is YNFKEQ. V was clipped by 4 bases and J by 6 bases, with 19 bases between them. The CDR3 has 15 residues. The CDR3 reads CASSPRRGRGREQYF. DNA for the CDR3: TGTGCCAGCAGCCCCCGGCGGGGGCGAGGGCGCGAGCAGTACTTC.

This chain connects TRBV5-3 to TRBJ2-3, with TRBD2 as a possible D gene (6 bases). TRBV5-3 carries the ORF label, with uncertain function. Between the trimmed V and J ends, which lost 10 bases and 2 bases, there was a span of 14 bases. The CDR3 consists of 13 residues. The CDR3 DNA sequence: TGTGCCGGATTGGGGACTCACACAGATACGCAGTATTTT. This encodes CAGLGTHTDTQYF.

This chain joins TRBV5-1 and TRBJ2-4; the match to TRBD1 covers 7 bases. Germline lookup yields CDR1 SGHRS and CDR2 YFSETQ. The CDR3 is 16 amino acids. After removal of 0 bases from V and 6 bases from J, the junction contained 9 bases not matched to a gene. CDR3 residues: CASSLDPDRVINIQYF. Written as DNA, the CDR3 is TGCGCCAGCAGCTTGGACCCTGACAGGGTGATAAACATTCAGTACTTC.

This clone appeared a single time. The chain recombines TRBV19 with TRBJ2-1, with D hard to call. Germline CDR1 is LNHDA and CDR2 is SQIVND (reference sequence). V lost 2 bases and J lost 6, with 8 bases in between. The CDR3 covers 13 residues. The CDR3 bases are TGTGCCAGTAGTATAAATGGGCTCAATGAGCAGTTCTTC. Translation gives CASSINGLNEQFF.

The rearrangement links TRBV7-2 to TRBJ1-6; tentative D call: TRBD1 (5 bases). This CDR3 is built from 16 residues. Deletions cut 1 base from V and 9 bases from J, with 16 bases between. Germline V gives CDR1 SGHTA, CDR2 FQGNSA. Here the CDR3 DNA reads TGTGCCAGCAGCTTAGGGGGAACAAGGGGAGGTTCACCCCTCCACTTT. Translation: CASSLGGTRGGSPLHF.

The chain employs TRBV2 and TRBJ1-1, with D tentatively TRBD1 (5 bases). CDR3 length: 13 amino acids. Germline CDR1 reads SNHLY; CDR2 reads FYNNEI. Trimming stripped 6 bases from V and 5 bases from J, with 13 bases between. As DNA, the CDR3 is TGTGCCAGCAGGGAGGGGCGAAGGACTGAAGCTTTCTTT. Amino acid sequence: CASREGRRTEAFF.

This chain joins TRBV5-1 and TRBJ1-1; 8 bases are a match to TRBD1. The CDR3 consists of 17 residues. Germline CDR1 and CDR2: SGHRS and YFSETQ. V was pared by 0 bases and J by 1 base, with 8 bases of the junction left unmatched. In nucleotides, the CDR3 is TGCGCCAGCAGCTTGGTATACAGGGGGTCTCGGAACACTGAAGCTTTCTTT. Its translation is CASSLVYRGSRNTEAFF.

This clone came up a few times. This sequence joins TRBV5-6 and TRBJ2-5; D perhaps matches TRBD1 (8 bases). Germline V gene sequence: CDR1 SGHDT, CDR2 YYEEEE. This CDR3 has 14 residues. The V gene lost 5 bases and the J gene lost 1 base, with 12 bases spanning the gap. The CDR3 region has the DNA TGTGCCAGCAGAACAGGGGGGGCCCAAGAGACCCAGTACTTC. This sequence encodes CASRTGGAQETQYF.

The rearrangement links TRBV19 to TRBJ2-7; tentative D call: TRBD1 (6 bases). Germline CDR1 reads LNHDA; CDR2 reads SQIVND (reference sequence). This CDR3 is 14 amino acids long. V lost 4 bases and J lost 5, with 15 bases in between. DNA of the CDR3: TGTGCCAGTAGTACTGGGGCAGGGGAGAACGAGCAGTACTTC. Amino acids: CASSTGAGENEQYF.

This chain's CDR3 is CASSLGPRSYEQYF. CDR3 DNA: TGTGCCAGCAGCCTGGGGCCCCGCTCCTACGAGCAGTACTTC. The rearrangement links TRBV9 to TRBJ2-7; possible D gene TRBD1, 5 bases. The germline CDR1 and CDR2 sequences are SGDLS and YYNGEE. The CDR3 loop spans 14 amino acids. Between the trimmed V and J ends, which lost 4 bases and 0 bases, there was a span of 11 bases.

CDR3 nucleotide sequence: TGTGCCAGCAGCGCAGACTCTCCCCTAATGAACACTGAAGCTTTCTTT. It codes for CASSADSPLMNTEAFF. The J gene is TRBJ1-1, the V gene TRBV9; D uncertain. Trimming shortened V by 3 bases and J by 0 bases, and 15 bases separated the two germline ends. The germline CDR1 and CDR2 sequences are SGDLS and YYNGEE. The CDR3 is made up of 16 amino acids.

This clone was detected once. V gene TRBV10-3 combines with J gene TRBJ1-2; D perhaps matches TRBD1 (6 bases). CDR3 length equals 14 residues. The ends were cut back, 4 bases at V and 4 bases at J, with 13 bases in the middle. Looked up from germline, CDR1 is ENHRY and CDR2 is SYGVKD. For the CDR3, the DNA is TGTGCCATCAGTGTGGCACAGGGAAGCTATGGCTACACCTTC. As protein: CAISVAQGSYGYTF.

The genes are TRBV6-6 and TRBJ1-2, with a weak D call TRBD1 (6 bases). The germline gives CDR1 MNHNY, CDR2 SVGAGI (reference sequence). Trimming removed 0 bases from V and 8 bases from J, with 13 bases in between. The length of the CDR3 is 14 residues. The DNA for the CDR3 is TGTGCCAGCAGTTACTCGAGGGCAGGGGACGGCTACACCTTC. It is translated as CASSYSRAGDGYTF.

In nucleotides, the CDR3 is TGTGCCAGCAGCTTAATAGTCCTTAGCGGGGACGACAATGAGCAGTTCTTC. This codes for CASSLIVLSGDDNEQFF. This chain joins TRBV11-2 and TRBJ2-1, with 8 bases that match TRBD2. Germline assignment: CDR1 SGHAT and CDR2 FQNNGV. The CDR3 runs to 17 residues. J gave up 5 bases and V 2 bases, and 11 bases lay outside the gene matches. The variable domain in full, with the rest retrieved from reference TRBV11-2 and TRBJ2-1, is EAGVAQSPRYKIIEKRQSVAFWCNPISGHATLYWYQQILGQGPKLLIQFQNNGVVDDSQLPKDRFSAERLKGVDSTLKIQPAKLEDSAVYLCASSLIVLSGDDNEQFFGPGTRLTVL.

The genes are TRBV5-6 and TRBJ2-1, with TRBD2 matching over 8 bases. This CDR3 has 17 residues. From germline, CDR1 is SGHDT and CDR2 YYEEEE. J was trimmed by 7 bases and V by 4 bases; bases with no gene match: 16. The CDR3 is CASSLEKRGSPRNEQFF. As DNA, the CDR3 is TGTGCCAGCAGCCTGGAGAAGCGGGGGAGCCCTCGGAATGAGCAGTTCTTC.

The chain employs TRBV21-1 and TRBJ1-5; TRBD1 is the table's D call, not checked against the DNA. TRBV21-1 is deemed a pseudogene. There are 16 residues in the CDR3. The DNA for the CDR3 is TGTGCCAGCAGTGCCGACCGGGACAGCGCACATCAGCCCCAGCATTTT. Translating gives CASSADRDSAHQPQHF.

The chain joins TRBV9 to TRBJ1-3; D remains ambiguous. The CDR3 is 16 amino acids. Trimming took 2 bases from V and 7 from J, leaving 19 bases between them. Germline lookup yields CDR1 SGDLS and CDR2 YYNGEE. The CDR3 bases are TGTGCCAGCAGCGTGAATCCCGGGATCGCTAGTAACACCATATATTTT. Encoded protein: CASSVNPGIASNTIYF.

The gene calls are TRBV10-3 and TRBJ2-1; TRBD1 agrees at 10 bases. Germline lookup yields CDR1 ENHRY and CDR2 SYGVKD. This CDR3 spans 15 amino acids. V was clipped by 5 bases and J by 5 bases; unmatched bases: 6. The CDR3 nucleotides are TGTGCCATCAGTCCGGGACAGGGGTCCAACAATGAGCAGTTCTTC. Translation: CAISPGQGSNNEQFF.

The chain combines TRBV7-2 with TRBJ2-7; 7 bases match TRBD1. The ends lost 3 bases at V and 3 bases at J; junction bases unmatched: 5. Germline CDR1 is SGHTA and CDR2 is FQGNSA. This CDR3 comprises 14 residues. In nucleotides, the CDR3 is TGTGCCAGCAGCTTCGGGACAGTCTTCTACGAGCAGTACTTC. It encodes CASSFGTVFYEQYF.

V gene TRBV6-1 combines with J gene TRBJ2-5, with D possibly being TRBD2 (5 bases). The CDR3 consists of 15 residues. V was pared by 1 base and J by 5 bases, with 14 bases between. Germline V gives CDR1 MNHNS, CDR2 SASEGT. The chain's CDR3 is CASSEVRRVPETQYF. The CDR3 DNA reads as TGTGCCAGCAGTGAAGTTCGGCGGGTCCCGGAGACCCAGTACTTC.

The chain has TRBV5-8 and TRBJ1-4; the D gene is possibly TRBD1 (5 bases). Looked up from germline, CDR1 is SGHTS and CDR2 is YDEGEE. The CDR3 loop spans 13 amino acids. V was trimmed by 1 base and J by 6 bases, leaving 7 bases between them. The CDR3 here is CASSLWGDEKLFF. In nucleotides, the CDR3 is TGTGCCAGCAGCTTGTGGGGGGATGAAAAACTGTTTTTT.

This clone was found once. The genes are TRBV27 and TRBJ2-5; TRBD1 matches 11 bases. The trim removed 7 bases at V and 0 bases at J, leaving 4 bases unmatched. Per germline, CDR1 MNHEY and CDR2 SMNVEV (reference sequence). CDR3 length equals 15 residues. CDR3 DNA sequence: TGTGCCAGCACCCGGACAGGGGGCGACCAAGAGACCCAGTACTTC. Amino acids: CASTRTGGDQETQYF.

This clone was counted a few times. The V and J genes are TRBV7-9 and TRBJ1-1; perhaps TRBD1 as D (6 bases). In germline, CDR1 is SEHNR, CDR2 FQNEAQ (reference sequence). The CDR3 is made up of 17 amino acids. V lost 0 bases and J lost 4, with 18 bases in between. Here the CDR3 reads CASSLAPGTPWGTEAFF. The CDR3 DNA follows: TGTGCCAGCAGCTTAGCCCCCGGGACACCCTGGGGCACTGAAGCTTTCTTT.

V is TRBV27 and J is TRBJ1-5, with a weak D call TRBD1 (6 bases). Per the germline V gene, CDR1 is MNHEY and CDR2 is SMNVEV (reference sequence). Trimming cost V 4 bases and J 5 bases, with 12 bases left between them. This CDR3 region has 14 residues. CDR3 sequence (DNA): TGTGCCAGCAGTTCACAGGGTTATTATCAGCCCCAGCATTTT. Translation gives CASSSQGYYQPQHF.